This record covers a single T cell receptor (beta chain). Source study methods: Amplification from reference gene primers served as the basis for estimated nucleated cell counts. Data came from immunoSEQ multiplex PCR; TCRdb stores just in-frame clones and leaves some out. That table gives V, J and clone size, and the DNA gave D and trimming. The table records under 250,000 clones, about 86% of them present only once. This record comes from a study of blood T cell repertoires in COVID-19. The overall study: PBMCs, B-cell-depleted T cells, or T cells were the source of the cDNA or gDNA that made up the material.

J lost 8 bases, V lost 4 bases, and 5 bases had no gene match. CDR3 length equals 12 residues. Per the germline V gene, CDR1 is SQVTM and CDR2 is ANQGSEA. This chain connects TRBV29-1 to TRBJ1-2; 9 bases are shared with TRBD1. The sample was peripheral blood. The sequence came from a man aged 35-49 years with active or convalescent COVID-19. The chain's CDR3 is CSVAQGAGGYTF. The CDR3 DNA reads TGCAGCGTTGCACAGGGGGCCGGGGGCTACACCTTC. Complete variable domain (other parts from reference TRBV29-1 and TRBJ1-2): SAVISQKPSRDICQRGTSLTIQCQVDSQVTMMFWYRQQPGQSLTLIATANQGSEATYESGFVIDKFPISRPNLTFSTLTVSNMSPEDSSIYLCSVAQGAGGYTFGSGTRLTVV.